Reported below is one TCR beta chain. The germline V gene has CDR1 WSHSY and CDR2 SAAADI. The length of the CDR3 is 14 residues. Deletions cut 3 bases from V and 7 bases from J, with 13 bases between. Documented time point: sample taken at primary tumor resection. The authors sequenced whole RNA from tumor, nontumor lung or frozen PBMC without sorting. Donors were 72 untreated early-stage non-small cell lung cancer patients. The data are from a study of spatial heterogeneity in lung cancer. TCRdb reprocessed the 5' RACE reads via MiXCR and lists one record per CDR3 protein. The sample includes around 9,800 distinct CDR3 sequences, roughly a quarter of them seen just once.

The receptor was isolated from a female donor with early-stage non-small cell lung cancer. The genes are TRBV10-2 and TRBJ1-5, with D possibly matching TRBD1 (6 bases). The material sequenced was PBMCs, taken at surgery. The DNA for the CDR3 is TGCGCCAGCAGTGAACAGGGCGGAGGGCAGCCCCAGCATTTT. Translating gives CASSEQGGGQPQHF.